Shown below are 27 T cell receptor beta chains from a single sample sequenced in a study of OX40 agonist ivuxolimab in advanced cancers. The receptor library was made with the immunoSEQ multiplex PCR assay. TCRdb took over this immuneACCESS table, retaining in-frame rearrangements with V and J assigned. Such tables are incomplete; in checked studies, under half of the missing clones stem from an unresolved V gene, and the remainder is unexplained. This sample has about 15,000 clones in its table, and around 84% of those were observed once. Together, the top ten hold approximately 0.74% of the sample. The sequencing used CD4+ or CD8+ T cells sorted from blood, collected in a trial of the OX40 agonist ivuxolimab. The origin of the receptors is an adult with an advanced solid tumor such as melanoma, head and neck, liver or kidney cancer.

The genes are TRBV28 and TRBJ1-4; 7 bases are a match to TRBD1. With V trimmed by 5 bases and J by 5 bases, 17 bases remained unmatched. Germline V lookup: CDR1 MDHEN, CDR2 SYDVKM. There are 18 residues in the CDR3. The CDR3 DNA is TGTGCCAGCAGTCCGTTTTCCCCCACGGACAGGTTGAATGAAAAACTGTTTTTT. Its protein product is CASSPFSPTDRLNEKLFF.

V usage is TRBV2 and J usage is TRBJ1-1, with 8 bases identical to TRBD1. This CDR3 has 15 amino acids. CDR1 SNHLY and CDR2 FYNNEI come from the germline V gene. The J segment lost 6 bases and the V segment lost 5 bases, leaving 11 bases of the junction unmatched. CDR3 protein: CASSPYGTGLAEAFF. The CDR3 region has the DNA TGTGCCAGCAGTCCGTACGGGACAGGTTTAGCTGAAGCTTTCTTT.

J is TRBJ2-5 and V is TRBV7-3; tentative D call: TRBD2 (7 bases). V shed 5 bases and J shed 4 bases, with 14 bases lying between them. The CDR3 extends over 14 amino acids. Per the germline V gene, CDR1 is SGHTA and CDR2 is FQGTGA. The DNA of the CDR3 is TGTGCCAGCAGCCCAACGGGGGGCCGAGAGACCCAGTACTTC. Translation gives CASSPTGGRETQYF.

A single count supports this clone. The junction does not match germline at one end; this may be a read error. Written as DNA, the CDR3 is TGTGCCACCAGCAGAGATTTGGGGACAGGGGAGCCCCCCCACTTT. Translating gives CATSRDLGTGEPPHF. The chain uses TRBV15 and TRBJ1-6, with 10 nucleotides matching TRBD1. The CDR3 is 15 residues long. Per germline, CDR1 LNHNV and CDR2 YYDKDF (reference sequence).

This clone was seen just once. The V call is TRBV19, the J call TRBJ1-5; D may be TRBD1 (5 bases). The V end was cut by 3 bases, the J end by 5 bases, with 14 bases between. This CDR3 region has 15 residues. CDR1 and CDR2 (germline): LNHDA, SQIVND (reference sequence). The CDR3 sequence: CASSMKAKGDQPQHF. The CDR3 region has the DNA TGTGCCAGTAGTATGAAGGCTAAAGGGGATCAGCCCCAGCATTTT.

This clone showed up just once. The chain recombines TRBV2 with TRBJ1-2; possible D gene TRBD1, 5 bases. Trimming took off 7 bases at V and 5 bases at J, with 11 bases between the two ends. Germline lookup yields CDR1 SNHLY and CDR2 FYNNEI. The CDR3 extends over 12 amino acids. The CDR3 region is CASTRGGYGYTF. CDR3 sequence (DNA): TGTGCCAGCACGCGCGGGGGATATGGCTACACCTTC.

The chain uses TRBV9 and TRBJ1-4; TRBD1 matches 7 bases. V trimming: 4 bases; J trimming: 12 bases; junction bases outside the gene matches: 12. CDR1 SGDLS and CDR2 YYNGEE come from the germline V gene. There are 14 residues in the CDR3. The chain's CDR3 is CASSPRRFGTELFF. CDR3 bases: TGTGCCAGCAGCCCACGACGTTTTGGGACAGAACTGTTTTTT.

Only one count was recorded for this clone. V gene TRBV4-1 combines with J gene TRBJ2-2, with D tentatively TRBD1 or TRBD2 (5 bases each). CDR1 and CDR2 (germline): MGHRA, YSYEKL. The CDR3 runs 15 residues. Trimming took 4 bases from V and 6 from J, leaving 15 bases between them. The CDR3 coding sequence is TGCGCCAGCAGCCTCCCCGAGGGGTGGCCCGGGGAGCTGTTTTTT. Translation gives CASSLPEGWPGELFF.

As DNA, the CDR3 is TGTGCCAGCAGTCAAGGCTCCGGGACAGGGGGAAATCAGCCCCAGCATTTT. Its translation is CASSQGSGTGGNQPQHF. The V gene is TRBV27, the J gene TRBJ1-5; 11 positions agree with TRBD1. Trimming at V came to 5 bases and at J to 4 bases, leaving 10 bases not matched to a gene. CDR3 length equals 17 residues. Per the germline V gene, CDR1 is MNHEY and CDR2 is SMNVEV (reference sequence).

The chain links TRBV6-5 to TRBJ2-1; tentatively, D is TRBD1 or TRBD2 (5 bases each). Germline CDR1 reads MNHEY; CDR2 reads SVGAGI. Trimming left V 5 bases short and J 2 bases short, with 13 bases between. This CDR3 is built from 15 residues. The CDR3 here is CASSAEGRTYNEQFF. CDR3 nucleotide sequence: TGTGCCAGCAGTGCCGAGGGGCGCACCTACAATGAGCAGTTCTTC.

The rearrangement uses TRBV2 and TRBJ1-3, with D uncertain. Germline V gene data show CDR1 as SNHLY and CDR2 as FYNNEI. V was pared by 4 bases and J by 2 bases, with 3 bases between. The CDR3 runs 12 residues. CDR3 protein: CASSVAGNTIYF. DNA for the CDR3: TGTGCCAGCAGTGTAGCTGGAAACACCATATATTTT.

This clone showed up just a few times. Different DNA sequences within this sample yield the same CDR3. V gene TRBV2 combines with J gene TRBJ2-4, with D uncertain. Germline V gene data show CDR1 as SNHLY and CDR2 as FYNNEI. V was cut by 8 bases and J by 7 bases, with 6 bases left in between. This CDR3 has 10 residues. The CDR3 coding sequence is TGTGCCAGCGGTGGTAACATTCAGTACTTC. This gives the protein CASGGNIQYF.

This clone has only a few counts. The genes are TRBV28 and TRBJ2-3; D possibly uses TRBD1 or TRBD2 (5 bases each). This CDR3 contains 15 residues. Between the trimmed V and J ends, which lost 7 bases and 2 bases, there was a span of 16 bases. Germline assignment: CDR1 MDHEN and CDR2 SYDVKM. CDR3 coding DNA: TGTGCCAGCAATCCCGAGGGGAGTATCACAGATACGCAGTATTTT. As protein: CASNPEGSITDTQYF.

The chain joins TRBV11-3 to TRBJ1-1; D is perhaps TRBD1 (5 bases). Germline V gene data show CDR1 as SGHNT and CDR2 as YENEEA. The CDR3 runs 13 residues. V gave up 1 base and J gave up 8 bases, with 11 bases separating them. The CDR3 reads CASSLGGVGEAFF. DNA for the CDR3: TGTGCCAGCAGCTTAGGGGGCGTAGGGGAAGCTTTCTTT.

A word on this clone: Other DNA sequences in this specimen translate into the identical CDR3. The V call is TRBV27, the J call TRBJ2-3; 9 bases are shared with TRBD2. Germline-derived CDR1 and CDR2 are MNHEY and SMNVEV (reference sequence). The CDR3 loop spans 15 amino acids. Trimming at V came to 2 bases and at J to 0 bases, leaving 0 bases not matched to a gene. CDR3 residues: CASSLTSGSTDTQYF. The CDR3 nucleotides read TGTGCCAGCAGTTTAACTAGCGGGAGCACAGATACGCAGTATTTT.

V is TRBV6-5 and J is TRBJ2-2; D is uncertain. Between the trimmed V and J ends, which lost 11 bases and 3 bases, there was a span of 16 bases. CDR3 length: 14 residues. The germline gives CDR1 MNHEY, CDR2 SVGAGI. The CDR3 loop reads CASLRAAYTGELFF. The CDR3 DNA sequence: TGTGCCTCCCTCCGGGCAGCTTACACCGGGGAGCTGTTTTTT.

This clone came up once. The chain uses TRBV7-9 and TRBJ1-2; TRBD1 matches at 7 bases. Germline V gives CDR1 SEHNR, CDR2 FQNEAQ (reference sequence). This CDR3 spans 15 amino acids. The V gene end was trimmed by 2 bases and the J gene end by 5 bases; junction bases not matched to a gene: 8. CDR3 amino acids: CASSLTGEWGYGYTF. CDR3 DNA sequence: TGTGCCAGCAGCTTAACAGGGGAGTGGGGATATGGCTACACCTTC.

The chain joins TRBV5-6 to TRBJ1-2; maybe TRBD1 (6 bases). Germline V gives CDR1 SGHDT, CDR2 YYEEEE. Trimming stripped 2 bases from V and 2 bases from J, with 13 bases between. The CDR3 is made up of 15 amino acids. The DNA of the CDR3 is TGTGCCAGCAGCTTTAAGGGGAGGGGGAACTATGGCTACACCTTC. Residues: CASSFKGRGNYGYTF.

The gene calls are TRBV12-5 and TRBJ2-1, with 13 positions matching TRBD2. The V and J ends lost 3 bases and 11 bases, in that order; junction bases with no gene match: 7. The CDR3 runs 15 residues. The germline CDR1 and CDR2 sequences are LGHNT and FRNRAP. CDR3: CASGLGTSGTHKQFF. The CDR3 DNA follows: TGTGCTAGTGGTTTAGGGACTAGCGGGACCCATAAGCAGTTCTTC. The whole variable domain, filled in from reference TRBV12-5 and TRBJ2-1, reads DARVTQTPRHKVTEMGQEVTMRCQPILGHNTVFWYRQTMMQGLELLAYFRNRAPLDDSGMPKDRFSAEMPDATLATLKIQPSEPRDSAVYFCASGLGTSGTHKQFFGPGTRLTVL.

V gene TRBV5-4 combines with J gene TRBJ1-1; TRBD1 is a possible D gene (5 bases). Per the germline V gene, CDR1 is SGHNT and CDR2 is YYREEE (reference sequence). The CDR3 has 12 amino acids. V was cut by 1 base and J by 6 bases, with 7 bases left in between. The chain's CDR3 is CASSLLTAEAFF. Here the CDR3 DNA reads TGTGCCAGCAGCTTGTTGACAGCTGAAGCTTTCTTT. The full variable domain, completed using reference TRBV5-4 and TRBJ1-1, is ETGVTQSPTHLIKTRGQQVTLRCSSQSGHNTVSWYQQALGQGPQFIFQYYREEENGRGNFPPRFSGLQFPNYSSELNVNALELDDSALYLCASSLLTAEAFFGQGTRLTVV.

This sequence joins TRBV29-1 and TRBJ2-3, with 7 positions matching TRBD2. V shed 4 bases, J shed 0 bases, and the junction held 4 bases outside the gene matches. The CDR3 loop spans 14 amino acids. The germline V gene has CDR1 SQVTM and CDR2 ANQGSEA. In nucleotides, the CDR3 is TGCAGCGTTGGAGCGGGGCATAGCACAGATACGCAGTATTTT. Its translation: CSVGAGHSTDTQYF.

V gene TRBV7-2 combines with J gene TRBJ2-5; TRBD2 is a possible D gene (6 bases). V lost 7 bases and J lost 5, with 17 bases in between. The germline V gene encodes CDR1 SGHTA and CDR2 FQGNSA. The CDR3 sequence is 14 residues long. Here the CDR3 DNA reads TGTGCCAGCATGCTAGGGACTCCCCCTGAGACCCAGTACTTC. Translated, it gives CASMLGTPPETQYF.

The rearrangement links TRBV15 to TRBJ1-1, with TRBD1 identical over 10 bases. The CDR3 length is 16 residues. CDR1 is LNHNV and CDR2 is YYDKDF in the germline V gene (reference sequence). V shed 0 bases, J shed 5 bases, and the junction held 6 bases outside the gene matches. The CDR3 DNA reads as TGTGCCACCAGCAGAGATCGAAGACAGGGGGCAACTGAAGCTTTCTTT. Its translation: CATSRDRRQGATEAFF.

The chain employs TRBV9 and TRBJ2-5, with D tentatively TRBD2 (5 bases). V shed 2 bases and J shed 5 bases, with 16 bases lying between them. Germline-derived CDR1 and CDR2 are SGDLS and YYNGEE. The CDR3 has 15 amino acids. The CDR3 loop reads CASSVLQGSWETQYF. The CDR3 bases are TGTGCCAGCAGCGTCCTCCAAGGGAGTTGGGAGACCCAGTACTTC.

The genes are TRBV7-9 and TRBJ2-1, with TRBD2 matching 7 bases. V was pared by 5 bases and J by 15 bases, with 10 bases of the junction left unmatched. CDR1 is SEHNR, CDR2 FQNEAQ, per germline (reference sequence). This CDR3 contains 12 residues. The CDR3 protein is CASSTGTIDRFF. The CDR3 bases are TGTGCCAGCAGCACCGGGACTATCGACCGGTTCTTC.

The chain recombines TRBV6-5 with TRBJ2-7, with 9 bases that match TRBD1. The CDR3 runs to 14 residues. The V and J ends lost 6 bases and 3 bases, in that order; junction bases with no gene match: 6. Germline assignment: CDR1 MNHEY and CDR2 SVGAGI. The CDR3 DNA reads TGTGCCAGCAGCCGGGACAGGGAGGTCTACGAGCAGTACTTC. It codes for CASSRDREVYEQYF.

V usage is TRBV7-2 and J usage is TRBJ2-3; 8 bases are shared with TRBD2. Germline CDR1 is SGHTA and CDR2 is FQGNSA. This CDR3 spans 13 amino acids. Germline trimming cut 7 bases from V and 7 bases from J; bases unmatched to any gene: 7. The CDR3 loop reads CASTPLAGNTQYF. CDR3 DNA: TGTGCCAGCACCCCCTTAGCGGGAAATACGCAGTATTTT. The whole variable domain, remainder taken from reference TRBV7-2 and TRBJ2-3, is GAGVSQSPSNKVTEKGKDVELRCDPISGHTALYWYRQSLGQGLEFLIYFQGNSAPDKSGLPSDRFSAERTGGSVSTLTIQRTQQEDSAVYLCASTPLAGNTQYFGPGTRLTVL.